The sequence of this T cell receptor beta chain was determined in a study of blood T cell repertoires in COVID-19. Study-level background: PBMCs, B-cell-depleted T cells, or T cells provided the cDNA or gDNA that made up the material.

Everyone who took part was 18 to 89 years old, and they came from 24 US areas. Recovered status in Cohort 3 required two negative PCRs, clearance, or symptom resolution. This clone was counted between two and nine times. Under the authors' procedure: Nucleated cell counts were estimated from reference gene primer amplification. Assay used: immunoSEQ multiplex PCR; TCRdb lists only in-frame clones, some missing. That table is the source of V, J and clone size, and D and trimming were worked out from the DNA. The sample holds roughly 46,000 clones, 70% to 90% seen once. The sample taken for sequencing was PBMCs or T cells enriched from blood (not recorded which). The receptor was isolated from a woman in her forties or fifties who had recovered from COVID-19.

The CDR3 DNA reads as TGTGCCAGCAGGGAGGGTCTGGGGAATGAAAAACTGTTTTTT. It encodes CASREGLGNEKLFF. This rearrangement joins TRBV2 to TRBJ1-4; D is uncertain. The V gene's germline CDR1 is SNHLY and CDR2 FYNNEI. V was cut by 6 bases and J by 5 bases, with 13 bases left in between. CDR3 size: 14 residues.